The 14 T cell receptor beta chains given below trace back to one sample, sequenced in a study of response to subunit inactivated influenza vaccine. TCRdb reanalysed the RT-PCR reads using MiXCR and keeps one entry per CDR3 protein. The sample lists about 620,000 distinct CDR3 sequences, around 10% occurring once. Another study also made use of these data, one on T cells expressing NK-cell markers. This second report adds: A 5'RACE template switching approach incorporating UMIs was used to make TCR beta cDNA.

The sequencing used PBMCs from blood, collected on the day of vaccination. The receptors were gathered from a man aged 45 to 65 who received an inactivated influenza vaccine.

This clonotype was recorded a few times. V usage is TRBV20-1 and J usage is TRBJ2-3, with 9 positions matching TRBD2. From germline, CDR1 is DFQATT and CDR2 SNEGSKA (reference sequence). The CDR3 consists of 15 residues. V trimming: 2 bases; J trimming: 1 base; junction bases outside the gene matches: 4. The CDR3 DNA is TGCAGTGCTAGACGACTAGCGGCGGGCACAGATACGCAGTATTTT. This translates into CSARRLAAGTDTQYF.

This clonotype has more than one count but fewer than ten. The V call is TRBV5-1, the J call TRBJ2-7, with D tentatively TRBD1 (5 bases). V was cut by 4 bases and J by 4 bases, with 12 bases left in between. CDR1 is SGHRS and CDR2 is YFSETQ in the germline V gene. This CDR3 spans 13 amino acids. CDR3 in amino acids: CASSVDSGYEQYF. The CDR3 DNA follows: TGCGCCAGCAGCGTCGACAGTGGGTACGAGCAGTACTTC.

This CDR3 is CATGTGQETQYF. CDR3 in DNA: TGTGCCACCGGGACAGGTCAAGAGACCCAGTACTTC. The J gene is TRBJ2-5, the V gene TRBV19; 8 bases are shared with TRBD1. The germline CDR1 and CDR2 sequences are LNHDA and SQIVND (reference sequence). V dropped 10 bases and J dropped 2; count of bases not matched to a gene: 3. The CDR3 is 12 residues long.

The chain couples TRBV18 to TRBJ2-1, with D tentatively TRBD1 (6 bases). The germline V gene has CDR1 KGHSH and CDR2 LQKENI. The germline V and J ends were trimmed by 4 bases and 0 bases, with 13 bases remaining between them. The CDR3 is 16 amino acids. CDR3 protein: CASSQTGESSYNEQFF. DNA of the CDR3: TGTGCCAGCTCACAGACAGGCGAAAGCTCCTACAATGAGCAGTTCTTC.

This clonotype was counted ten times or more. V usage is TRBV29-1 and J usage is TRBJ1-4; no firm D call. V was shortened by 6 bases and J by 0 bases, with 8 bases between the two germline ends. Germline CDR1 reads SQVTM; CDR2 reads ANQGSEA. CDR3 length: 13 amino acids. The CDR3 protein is CSVQRATNEKLFF. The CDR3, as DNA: TGCAGCGTACAAAGAGCAACTAATGAAAAACTGTTTTTT.

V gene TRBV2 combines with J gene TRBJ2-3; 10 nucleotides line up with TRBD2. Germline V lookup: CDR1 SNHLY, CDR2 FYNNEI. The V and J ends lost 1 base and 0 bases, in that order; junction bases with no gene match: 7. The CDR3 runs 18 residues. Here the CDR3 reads CASSEERLAGASTDTQYF. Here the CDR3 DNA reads TGTGCCAGCAGTGAAGAGCGGCTAGCGGGGGCGAGCACAGATACGCAGTATTTT.

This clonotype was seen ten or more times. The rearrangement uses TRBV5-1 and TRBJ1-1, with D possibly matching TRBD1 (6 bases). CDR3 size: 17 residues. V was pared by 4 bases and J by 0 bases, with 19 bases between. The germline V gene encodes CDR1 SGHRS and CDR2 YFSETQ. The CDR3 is CASSPKLQGSMNTEAFF. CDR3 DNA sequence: TGCGCCAGCAGCCCGAAATTGCAGGGGTCAATGAACACTGAAGCTTTCTTT.

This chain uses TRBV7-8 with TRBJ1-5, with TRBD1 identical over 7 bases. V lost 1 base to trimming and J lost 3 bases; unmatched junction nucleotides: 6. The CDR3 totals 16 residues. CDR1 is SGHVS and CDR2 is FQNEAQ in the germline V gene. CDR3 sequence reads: CASSLEGRGINQPQHF. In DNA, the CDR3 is TGTGCCAGCAGCTTAGAGGGCAGGGGGATCAATCAGCCCCAGCATTTT.

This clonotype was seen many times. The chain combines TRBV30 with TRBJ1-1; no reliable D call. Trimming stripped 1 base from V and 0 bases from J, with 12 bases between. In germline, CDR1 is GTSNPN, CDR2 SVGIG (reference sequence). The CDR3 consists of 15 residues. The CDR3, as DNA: TGTGCCTGGAGTGGGTTTGGTTCAATGAACACTGAAGCTTTCTTT. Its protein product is CAWSGFGSMNTEAFF.

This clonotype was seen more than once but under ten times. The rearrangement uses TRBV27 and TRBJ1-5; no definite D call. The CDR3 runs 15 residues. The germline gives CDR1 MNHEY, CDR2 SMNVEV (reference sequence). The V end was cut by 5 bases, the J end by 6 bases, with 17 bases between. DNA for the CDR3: TGTGCCAGCAGTGACGAGGGAGGGAGAGCTCAGCCCCAGCATTTT. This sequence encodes CASSDEGGRAQPQHF.

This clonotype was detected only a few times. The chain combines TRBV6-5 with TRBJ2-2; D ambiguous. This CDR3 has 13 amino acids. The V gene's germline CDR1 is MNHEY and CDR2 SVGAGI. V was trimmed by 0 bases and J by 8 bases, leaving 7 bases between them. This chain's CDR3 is CASSYSWAGELFF. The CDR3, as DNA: TGTGCCAGCAGTTACTCGTGGGCGGGGGAGCTGTTTTTT.

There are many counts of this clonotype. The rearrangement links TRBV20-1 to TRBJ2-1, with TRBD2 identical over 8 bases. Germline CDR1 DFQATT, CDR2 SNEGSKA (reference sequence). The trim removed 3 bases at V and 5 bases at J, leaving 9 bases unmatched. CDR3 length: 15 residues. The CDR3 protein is CSARGTSYSHNEQFF. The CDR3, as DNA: TGCAGTGCTAGGGGGACTAGTTATTCCCACAATGAGCAGTTCTTC.

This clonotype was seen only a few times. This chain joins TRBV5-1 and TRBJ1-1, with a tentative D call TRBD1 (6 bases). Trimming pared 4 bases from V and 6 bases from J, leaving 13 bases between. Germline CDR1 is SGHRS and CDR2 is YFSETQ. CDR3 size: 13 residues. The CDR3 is CASSRGAKSEAFF. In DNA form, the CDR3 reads TGCGCCAGCAGCAGGGGGGCCAAGTCTGAAGCTTTCTTT.

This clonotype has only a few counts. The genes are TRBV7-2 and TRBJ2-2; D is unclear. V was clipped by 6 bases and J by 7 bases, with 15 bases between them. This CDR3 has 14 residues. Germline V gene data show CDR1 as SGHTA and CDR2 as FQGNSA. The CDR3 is CASSPRMLGGELFF. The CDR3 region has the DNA TGTGCCAGCAGTCCCCGGATGCTGGGCGGGGAGCTGTTTTTT.